This T cell receptor (beta chain) emerged from a study of T-cell reconstitution after alpha-beta-depleted transplantation in children. Preparation of the TCRbeta library involved a method that used unique molecular identifiers. TCRdb analysed the PCR reads with MiXCR anew, one entry per CDR3 protein. The sample includes roughly 180,000 distinct CDR3 sequences, 13% to 15% seen only once; the top ten take around 14%. This clonotype was seen repeatedly, ten times or more. The sample here was PBMCs from the stem cell graft donor, taken from the stem cell graft. The TCR originated in a human donor who donated a stem cell graft to a child with acute lymphoblastic leukemia.

The CDR3, as DNA: TGTGCCAGCAGTTCCATGAGGGGGGTCGGGACAGATACGCAGTATTTT. Its translation: CASSSMRGVGTDTQYF. The chain uses TRBV9 and TRBJ2-3; D is possibly TRBD1 or TRBD2 (6 bases each). Germline V gene data show CDR1 as SGDLS and CDR2 as YYNGEE. The CDR3 covers 16 residues. Trimming removed 5 bases at V and 3 bases at J, with 19 bases between.